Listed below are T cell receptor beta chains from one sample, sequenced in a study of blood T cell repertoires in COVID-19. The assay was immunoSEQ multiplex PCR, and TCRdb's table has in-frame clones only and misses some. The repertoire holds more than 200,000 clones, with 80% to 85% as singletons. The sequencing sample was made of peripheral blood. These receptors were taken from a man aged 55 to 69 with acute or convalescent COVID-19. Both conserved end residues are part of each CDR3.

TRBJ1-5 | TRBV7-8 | CASSLGAFASYSNQPQHF
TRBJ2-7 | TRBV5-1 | CASSHATGVDTDSDEQYF
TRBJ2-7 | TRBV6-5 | CASSYGPGAYEQYF
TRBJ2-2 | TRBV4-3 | CASSQATTGTGELFF
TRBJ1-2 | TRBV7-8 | CASSSNSFRDRVYGYTF
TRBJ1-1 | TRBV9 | CASSNRDSKAFF
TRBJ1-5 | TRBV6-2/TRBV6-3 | CASSYSSNSYNQPQHF
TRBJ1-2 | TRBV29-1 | CSVGQSLNYGYTF
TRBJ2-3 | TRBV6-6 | CASSSGLAERHTQYF
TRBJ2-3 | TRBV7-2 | CASSPRVYSGRNTDTQYF
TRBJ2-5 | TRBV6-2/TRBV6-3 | CASSYGGAGETQYF
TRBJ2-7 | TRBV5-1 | CASSGQGGTSSYEQYF
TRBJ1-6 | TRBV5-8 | CASSRSLTGATNWTPLHF
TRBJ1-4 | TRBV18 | CASSPSTGESEKLFF
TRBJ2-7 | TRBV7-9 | CASSFRDRRYEQYF
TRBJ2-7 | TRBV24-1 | CATSERQGAYEQYF
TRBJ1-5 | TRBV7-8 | CASSLDISAASNQPQHF
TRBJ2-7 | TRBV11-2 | CASSLAPSYEQYF
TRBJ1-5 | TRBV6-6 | CASSGQGRDQPQHF
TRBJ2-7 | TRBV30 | CAWSLGGEQYF
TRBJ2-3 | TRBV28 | CASSLPRGNTDTQYF
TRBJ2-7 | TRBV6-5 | CASRDRLAESYEQYF
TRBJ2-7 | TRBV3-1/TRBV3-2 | CASSQGVTSPYEQYF
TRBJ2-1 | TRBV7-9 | CASSPPLYNEQFF
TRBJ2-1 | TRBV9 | CASSVWPGTMGNEQFF
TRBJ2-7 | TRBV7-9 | CASSLAGGRGEQYF
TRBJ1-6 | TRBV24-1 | CATSDLRAGGNSPLHF
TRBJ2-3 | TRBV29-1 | CSAPGLAGTTDTQYF
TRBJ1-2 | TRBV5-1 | CASSSSGTGSGYTF
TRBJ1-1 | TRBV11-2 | CASSHLGQGGNTEAFF
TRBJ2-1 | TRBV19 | CATKQGNSYNEQFF
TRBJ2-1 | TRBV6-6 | CASTASGYNEQFF
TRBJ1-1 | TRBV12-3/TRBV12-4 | CASSLSGFTEAFF
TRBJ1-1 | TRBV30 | CAWRATGGYTEAFF
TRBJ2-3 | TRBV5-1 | CASSYAGGLDTQYF
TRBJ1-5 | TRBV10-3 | CAVRGGENQPQHF
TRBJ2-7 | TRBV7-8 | CASSLDRVYEQYF
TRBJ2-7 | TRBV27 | CASSLSGSRNRGEQYF
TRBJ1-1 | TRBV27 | CASTSLRHFEAFF
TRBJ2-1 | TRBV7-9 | CASSRYRGGGPYNEQFF
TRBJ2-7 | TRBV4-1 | CASSQGYAGGSYEQYF
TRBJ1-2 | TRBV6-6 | CASSSQAGRDGYTF
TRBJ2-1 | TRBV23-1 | CASRGQGSYNEQFF
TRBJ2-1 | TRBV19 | CASSLLGGAIFGNEQFF
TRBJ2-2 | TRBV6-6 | CASRTQGTGGPGELFF
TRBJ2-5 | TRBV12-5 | CASGYGTAYQETQYF
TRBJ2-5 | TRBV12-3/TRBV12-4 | CASSYAGTQYF
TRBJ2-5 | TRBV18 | CASSPLAAQETQYF
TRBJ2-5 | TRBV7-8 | CASSLQVQETQYF
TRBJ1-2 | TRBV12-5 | CASVGPGGGGYTF
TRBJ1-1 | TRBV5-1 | CASSPVGQDTEAFF
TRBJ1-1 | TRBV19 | CASSIPGQGAPAFF
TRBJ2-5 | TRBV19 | CASSRQYQETQYF
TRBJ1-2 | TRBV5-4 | CASSSFGQGASLYGYTF
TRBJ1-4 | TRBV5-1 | CASSLGVGLDEKLFF
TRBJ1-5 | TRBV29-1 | CSALAVGTGRFHNQPQHF
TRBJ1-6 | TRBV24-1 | CATSPPRQPSYNSPLHF
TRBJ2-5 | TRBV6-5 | CASSQTGRETQYF
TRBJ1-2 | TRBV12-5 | CASGLGLGDGYTF
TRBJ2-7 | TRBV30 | CAWNQGYRPYEQYF